Below, 21 T cell receptor beta chains from the same sample are listed, as sequenced in a study of cytomegalovirus exposure and HLA in healthy donors. PCR was performed using 60 Vbeta and 13 Jbeta primers. Assay: immunoSEQ multiplex PCR; the TCRdb copy retains only in-frame clones and omits some. The table records roughly 200,000 clones, approximately 84% of them present only once. Material: PBMCs. Every receptor here comes from a woman aged 40 to 50 in good health and CMV-seronegative.

This clone was recorded only once. The rearrangement joins TRBV28 to TRBJ2-1; 7 bases line up with TRBD2. The germline gives CDR1 MDHEN, CDR2 SYDVKM. The CDR3 runs to 14 residues. With V trimmed by 6 bases and J by 7 bases, 9 bases remained unmatched. Written as DNA, the CDR3 is TGTGCCAGCAGCTCCTCCTGGGGGGGGAATGAGCAGTTCTTC. This gives the protein CASSSSWGGNEQFF. Using reference TRBV28 and TRBJ2-1 for the parts outside the CDR3, the full variable domain is DVKVTQSSRYLVKRTGEKVFLECVQDMDHENMFWYRQDPGLGLRLIYFSYDVKMKEKGDIPEGYSVSREKKERFSLILESASTNQTSMYLCASSSSWGGNEQFFGPGTRLTVL.

The V call is TRBV5-1, the J call TRBJ1-6, with D unclear. V dropped 4 bases and J dropped 4 bases, with 12 bases sitting between them. Germline CDR1 SGHRS, CDR2 YFSETQ. This CDR3 has 15 residues. CDR3 in amino acids: CASSRTGNYNSPLHF. CDR3 sequence (DNA): TGCGCCAGCAGCCGGACGGGAAATTATAATTCACCCCTCCACTTT.

The rearrangement uses TRBV5-1 and TRBJ1-2; 7 bases line up with TRBD1. The CDR3 is 14 amino acids. Trimming removed 4 bases from V and 5 bases from J; junction bases left unmatched: 8. Germline V lookup: CDR1 SGHRS, CDR2 YFSETQ. In DNA form, the CDR3 reads TGCGCCAGCAGCCCGCAAACAGGGGAGTATGGCTACACCTTC. Translated: CASSPQTGEYGYTF.

In its sample, this clone was seen a few times. The chain couples TRBV9 to TRBJ2-3; no clear D. Germline V gene lookup returns CDR1 SGDLS and CDR2 YYNGEE. The V and J ends lost 1 base and 1 base respectively, with 13 bases between them. The CDR3 consists of 16 residues. CDR3 sequence reads: CASSVSNTLGTDTQYF. The CDR3 nucleotides read TGTGCCAGCAGCGTATCTAATACGCTTGGCACAGATACGCAGTATTTT.

V usage is TRBV4-3 and J usage is TRBJ1-1, with D unclear. Germline V lookup: CDR1 LGHNA, CDR2 YSLEER. This CDR3 contains 14 residues. V lost 7 bases and J 1 base, leaving 13 bases between the germline ends. The CDR3 is CASKIAEQNTEAFF. CDR3 nucleotide sequence: TGCGCCAGCAAAATCGCAGAACAGAACACTGAAGCTTTCTTT.

The J gene is TRBJ2-3, the V gene TRBV7-6, with 7 bases matching TRBD2. Trimming at V came to 5 bases and at J to 2 bases, leaving 13 bases not matched to a gene. In germline, CDR1 is SGHVS, CDR2 FNYEAQ. The CDR3 is 17 amino acids. CDR3 coding DNA: TGTGCCAGCAGCATCGGGACTACCCTCCAACTCACAGATACGCAGTATTTT. Its protein product is CASSIGTTLQLTDTQYF.

The rearrangement uses TRBV6-1 and TRBJ2-7, with no clear D. The CDR3 contains 12 residues. Germline V gene lookup returns CDR1 MNHNS and CDR2 SASEGT. Trimming cost V 3 bases and J 3 bases, with 6 bases left between them. The CDR3 is CASSDAGYEQYF. The CDR3 nucleotides read TGTGCCAGCAGTGATGCCGGCTACGAGCAGTACTTC.

The chain uses TRBV18 and TRBJ2-2; a weak D match, TRBD2 (5 bases). The CDR3 totals 16 residues. Trimming pared 0 bases from V and 4 bases from J, leaving 12 bases between. Germline CDR1 is KGHSH and CDR2 is LQKENI. CDR3 region: CASSPPPGDGTGELFF. The CDR3 bases are TGTGCCAGCTCACCACCCCCCGGGGATGGCACCGGGGAGCTGTTTTTT.

This clone has a single count. The chain employs TRBV7-2 and TRBJ2-7, with D unresolved. Germline-derived CDR1 and CDR2 are SGHTA and FQGNSA. Deletions cut 5 bases from V and 6 bases from J, with 11 bases between. This CDR3 is built from 12 residues. CDR3: CASSTQQLEQYF. CDR3 sequence (DNA): TGTGCCAGCAGCACTCAACAGCTCGAGCAGTACTTC.

This rearrangement joins TRBV27 to TRBJ1-5; D uncertain. Germline CDR1 and CDR2: MNHEY and SMNVEV (reference sequence). Trimming removed 9 bases at V and 2 bases at J, with 11 bases between. CDR3 length: 13 residues. CDR3 in amino acids: CASGRVGNQPQHF. In nucleotides, the CDR3 is TGTGCCAGTGGGCGGGTTGGCAATCAGCCCCAGCATTTT.

This chain connects TRBV7-8 to TRBJ2-5; D not certain. Trimming shortened V by 1 base and J by 5 bases, and 14 bases separated the two germline ends. The CDR3 contains 15 residues. CDR1 and CDR2 from the germline V gene are SGHVS and FQNEAQ. The CDR3: CASSLGLSTGETQYF. In DNA form, the CDR3 reads TGTGCCAGCAGCTTAGGACTGTCTACTGGGGAGACCCAGTACTTC. The full variable domain, completed using reference TRBV7-8 and TRBJ2-5, is GAGVSQSPRYKVAKRGQDVALRCDPISGHVSLFWYQQALGQGPEFLTYFQNEAQLDKSGLPSDRFFAERPEGSVSTLKIQRTQQEDSAVYLCASSLGLSTGETQYFGPGTRLLVL.

The V call is TRBV9, the J call TRBJ2-2; weak D call: TRBD2 (5 bases). The germline V and J ends were trimmed by 4 bases and 6 bases, with 13 bases remaining between them. Germline CDR1 and CDR2: SGDLS and YYNGEE. CDR3 size: 14 residues. The CDR3 DNA reads TGTGCCAGCAGCTCTCGGGTCGGGGCCGGGGAGCTGTTTTTT. It encodes CASSSRVGAGELFF.

The chain is built from TRBV19 and TRBJ1-5, with D uncertain. CDR1 and CDR2 (germline): LNHDA, SQIVND (reference sequence). This CDR3 region has 14 residues. V lost 5 bases and J lost 0, with 8 bases in between. CDR3 DNA sequence: TGTGCCAGTAGTGGGCATAATAGCAATCAGCCCCAGCATTTT. It encodes CASSGHNSNQPQHF.

V and J are TRBV5-5 and TRBJ1-1; 7 bases are shared with TRBD1. From germline, CDR1 is SGHKS and CDR2 YYEKEE (reference sequence). V lost 5 bases and J lost 4; bases outside the gene matches: 2. This CDR3 contains 12 residues. CDR3 nucleotides: TGTGCCAGCAGATCAGGGGGCACTGAAGCTTTCTTT. It specifies CASRSGGTEAFF. The complete variable domain, with remaining parts taken from reference TRBV5-5 and TRBJ1-1, reads DAGVTQSPTHLIKTRGQQVTLRCSPISGHKSVSWYQQVLGQGPQFIFQYYEKEERGRGNFPDRFSARQFPNYSSELNVNALLLGDSALYLCASRSGGTEAFFGQGTRLTVV.

The chain links TRBV6-5 to TRBJ2-2, with 7 nucleotides matching TRBD1. The ends lost 0 bases at V and 6 bases at J; junction bases unmatched: 4. In germline, CDR1 is MNHEY, CDR2 SVGAGI. The CDR3 extends over 15 amino acids. The DNA for the CDR3 is TGTGCCAGCAGTTACTCGACAGGGAGCCCCGGGGAGCTGTTTTTT. Its translation: CASSYSTGSPGELFF.

This chain links TRBV27 with TRBJ2-2; weak D call: TRBD1 (5 bases). Germline CDR1 and CDR2: MNHEY and SMNVEV (reference sequence). CDR3 length equals 15 residues. V lost 7 bases and J 6 bases, leaving 18 bases between the germline ends. For the CDR3, the DNA is TGTGCCAGCACCTCAAGGGGTGGGGTCCCCGGGGAGCTGTTTTTT. It codes for CASTSRGGVPGELFF.

CDR3 sequence reads: CASSSLTMVASYEQYF. The CDR3 DNA is TGTGCCAGCAGTTCGCTTACGATGGTGGCCTCCTACGAGCAGTACTTC. V gene TRBV6-6 combines with J gene TRBJ2-7; D uncertain. Trimming took 4 bases from V and 0 from J, leaving 16 bases between them. CDR1 MNHNY and CDR2 SVGAGI come from the germline V gene (reference sequence). This CDR3 is 16 amino acids long.

V gene TRBV7-9 combines with J gene TRBJ2-3; 10 nucleotides agree with TRBD2. The CDR3 is made up of 15 amino acids. Germline V gene lookup returns CDR1 SEHNR and CDR2 FQNEAQ (reference sequence). The V and J ends lost 5 bases and 2 bases, in that order; junction bases with no gene match: 4. In nucleotides, the CDR3 is TGTGCCAGCAGCACTAGCGGGGTTTTCACAGATACGCAGTATTTT. It specifies CASSTSGVFTDTQYF.

This clone was detected once. The V and J genes are TRBV15 and TRBJ1-2, with TRBD1 identical over 8 bases. Germline lookup yields CDR1 LNHNV and CDR2 YYDKDF (reference sequence). The CDR3 is 12 amino acids. With V trimmed by 8 bases and J by 4 bases, 3 bases remained unmatched. CDR3 sequence: CATSGGAYGYTF. CDR3 sequence (DNA): TGTGCCACCTCAGGGGGCGCCTATGGCTACACCTTC.

This chain links TRBV5-1 with TRBJ2-7, with D perhaps TRBD2 (5 bases). Germline V gene lookup returns CDR1 SGHRS and CDR2 YFSETQ. V lost 0 bases, J lost 7 bases, and 14 bases lay in between. This CDR3 comprises 14 residues. CDR3 residues: CASSLERGSGEQYF. The CDR3 nucleotides are TGCGCCAGCAGCTTGGAACGGGGATCGGGTGAGCAGTACTTC.

This clone was detected once. Germline is not matched at one junction end, which may reflect a read error. The chain's CDR3 is CASSLGQITDTQYF. CDR3 in DNA: TGCGCCAGCAGTTTGGGACAAATCACAGATACGCAGTATTTT. V gene TRBV5-1 combines with J gene TRBJ2-3, with a weak D call TRBD1 (6 bases). The CDR3 length is 14 residues. Germline V gives CDR1 SGHRS, CDR2 YFSETQ.